These T cell receptor beta chains were read from a single sample in a study of CD8 T cells in Susac syndrome. TCRdb processed the immunoSEQ multiplex PCR reads anew with MiXCR; each CDR3 protein has one entry. The repertoire holds under 95,000 distinct CDR3 sequences, 85% to 95% seen once, with about 0.28% in the top ten. Sample: CD4+ T cells from PBMCs. Source of these receptors: a human donor with Susac syndrome. CDR3s leave out the opening cysteine and the closing phenylalanine or tryptophan.

V gene: TRBV4-1
CDR3 protein: ASSGSPGEGGQYEQY

V gene: TRBV20-1
CDR3 protein: SARRGRTQETQY

V gene: TRBV3-1
CDR3 protein: ASSQDILDTDTQY

V gene: TRBV19
CDR3 protein: ASRPGQAGANVLT

V gene: TRBV2
CDR3 protein: ASSTDSQNIQY

V gene: TRBV12-3/TRBV12-4
CDR3 protein: ASSLSGYNEQF

V gene: TRBV7-9
CDR3 protein: ASSFLSGGFYEQY

V gene: TRBV27
CDR3 protein: ASRLLGGESLYEQY

V gene: TRBV7-8
CDR3 protein: ASSLVGSDEPGNTIY

V gene: TRBV18
CDR3 protein: ATNTGRTGRTKNTEAF

V gene: TRBV20-1
CDR3 protein: SAIPQWEGTLNTGELF

V gene: TRBV7-6
CDR3 protein: ASGADLNTEAF

V gene: TRBV19
CDR3 protein: ASSRGTEQY

V gene: TRBV7-2
CDR3 protein: ASSEKVGPNTEAF

V gene: TRBV3-1
CDR3 protein: ASSQEGRGAYKNIQY

V gene: TRBV19
CDR3 protein: ASSSQGVHNEQF

V gene: TRBV12-3/TRBV12-4
CDR3 protein: ASSSIWDRTTSYEQY

V gene: TRBV7-2
CDR3 protein: ASSLDITEAF

V gene: TRBV7-2
CDR3 protein: ASSLESVYEQY

V gene: TRBV6-6
CDR3 protein: ASGGDRNIQY

V gene: TRBV12-3/TRBV12-4
CDR3 protein: ASSFQEGYT

V gene: TRBV28
CDR3 protein: ASSLGLAGGVDTDTQY

V gene: TRBV3-1
CDR3 protein: ASSQFSGGPAYEQY

V gene: TRBV30
CDR3 protein: AWSVRNLDTQY

V gene: TRBV15
CDR3 protein: ATSLDRGLGQPQH

V gene: TRBV20-1
CDR3 protein: SARDLGGTEAF

V gene: TRBV19
CDR3 protein: ASSANRDGNQPQH

V gene: TRBV30
CDR3 protein: AWSTSRFEFGYT

V gene: TRBV20-1
CDR3 protein: SARDPGGNTRSYNEQF

V gene: TRBV3-1
CDR3 protein: ASSPSPFGTDTQY

V gene: TRBV27
CDR3 protein: ASSFAGQGALGYT

V gene: TRBV12-3/TRBV12-4
CDR3 protein: ASAVSNQPQH

V gene: TRBV2
CDR3 protein: ASTGTFQETQY